This T cell receptor beta chain is drawn from a study of blood T cells in healthy people across ages (dated by TCRdb to 2013 to 2016). With respect to the entire study: Template switching captured roughly one uniquely barcoded TCR beta cDNA molecule per two T cells in model experiments. To track age-related changes in TCR beta repertoire diversity, the study relied on deep sequencing normalized with unique cDNA molecular identifiers. Donors were grouped into four age groups: young (average approximately 15 years), middle-aged (less than 40), aged (around 60) and long-lived (approximately 82). To avoid experimental bias, donors of different ages were distributed randomly across sequencing lanes. Two additional independent replicas of 1 million unique cDNA reads from the same blood draw were analyzed for two donors (one aged 18 to 29 and one aged 80 or older).

With respect to this clonotype: It has no known antigen specificity. Base qualities are not recorded, but no much larger clone differs from it by a single base.

Library creation used 5' RACE. TCRdb names Illumina HiSeq 2500 as the instrument used. A second about 6 to 11 cycle PCR used a sample-barcoded 5' primer and a J-beta primer mix. A unique molecular identifier was introduced onto each TCR beta cDNA molecule by a template-switch 5' adaptor carrying 12 random nucleotides. Each sample yielded at least 2.5 million CDR3-containing paired-end reads. First-strand cDNA synthesis was performed from all RNA using the Mint cDNA synthesis kit, with priming by a TRBC-specific oligonucleotide. Following uracil-DNA glycosylase treatment, all cDNA underwent a first 18-cycle PCR with the universal primers M1SS and BC2_uni_R. On the authors' methods: For normalization, 1 million high-quality reads were randomly selected from each sample, with every read carrying a distinct molecular identifier. Reads with shared molecular identifiers were discarded instead of being binned into consensus sequences. MiTCR, run with a Q25 quality threshold and the strictest error-elimination algorithm, handled CDR3 identification, clonotype clustering and error correction. A nonparametric unseen species model with Euler transformation was used to estimate lower-bound total TCR beta diversity. Through fastp at Q25 and MiXCR, TCRdb rebuilt clones from the public reads, retaining in-frame beta chains. Under each unique CDR3 protein, matching rows form one entry showing the most common genes and DNA. Here the V and J calls rest on TCRdb's processing, not on the authors' analysis. In this sample the table shows roughly 570,000 distinct CDR3 sequences, 27% of which occur a single time. The ten largest clones represent about 18% of the sample.

What the work shows at the level of the full study, not this receptor alone: As age increased, observed TCR beta diversity per million T cells dropped in a roughly linear way, and a significant reduction was already evident by age 40. Observed TCR beta diversity correlated strongly with the percentage of naive T cells measured by flow cytometry. Compared with the aged group, more naive CD4+ T cells, fewer expanded clones and increased TCR diversity were shown by the long-lived group, suggesting age selection. Because the CMV infection status of the donors was unknown, age-related changes in expanded clonotypes may potentially have been confounded. Estimates of total diversity based on one million sequenced T cells were regarded as lower bounds and as underestimates. Bulk unsorted PBMC profiling prevented conclusive comparison of naive and antigen-experienced compartments.

Donors were a few dozen systemically healthy Caucasian individuals from Russia aged roughly 6 to 100 years. Each donor gave 8 to 10 milliliters of peripheral blood, collected into EDTA-treated Vacutainer tubes. Ficoll-Paque density-gradient centrifugation was used to isolate PBMCs, with at least 6.5 million per sample. Trizol reagent was used to extract total RNA from PBMCs, with at least 5 micrograms per sample. The percentages of naive CD45RAhigh/CD27high T cells were determined by flow cytometry on a PBMC aliquot from every donor. The germline V gene yields SGHVS for CDR1 and FQNEAQ for CDR2. The CDR3 contains 16 residues, cysteine and phenylalanine counted. Left in the record is the CDR3 DNA by itself, 48 bases read in frame from the first base.

The chain is made from TRBV7-8 and TRBJ2-5; there is no confident call for the D gene. The J call may be faulty, since TRBJ2-1 better matches the DNA end. The sequenced sample consisted of blood. The TCR originated in a woman in her seventies in good health. CDR3 sequence: CASSRRRETAHTEQFF. The DNA sequence reads TGTGCCAGCAGCCGACGAAGGGAAACAGCCCACACTGAGCAGTTCTTC.